Each of the 21 T cell receptor beta chains below was sequenced from the same sample in a study of blood T cell repertoires in COVID-19. Produced via immunoSEQ multiplex PCR; TCRdb's table is partial and in-frame only. In the table there are more than 95,000 clones, over 75% of which are singletons. Sequenced material: peripheral blood. All receptors come from a man aged 50-60 years with acute or convalescent COVID-19.

V and J are TRBV19 and TRBJ2-7; 8 bases line up with TRBD1. CDR1 LNHDA and CDR2 SQIVND come from the germline V gene (reference sequence). The CDR3 runs 15 residues. The J segment lost 5 bases and the V segment lost 0 bases, leaving 6 bases of the junction unmatched. The CDR3 loop reads CASSIEGTGPDEQYF. CDR3 coding DNA: TGTGCCAGTAGTATAGAGGGGACAGGTCCAGACGAGCAGTACTTC.

This sequence joins TRBV7-6 and TRBJ2-1; tentative D call: TRBD1 (6 bases). There are 14 residues in the CDR3. Germline V gene data show CDR1 as SGHVS and CDR2 as FNYEAQ. Trimming shortened V by 1 base and J by 10 bases, and 14 bases separated the two germline ends. The CDR3 sequence is CASSLGRGDREQFF. The CDR3 DNA reads TGTGCCAGCAGCTTAGGCCGGGGTGACAGGGAGCAGTTCTTC.

The V gene is TRBV6-1, the J gene TRBJ2-5, with D possibly being TRBD1 (5 bases). Trimming cost V 1 base and J 2 bases, with 11 bases left between them. The CDR3 totals 15 residues. CDR1 MNHNS and CDR2 SASEGT come from the germline V gene. CDR3 DNA: TGTGCCAGCAGTGAAGTATACAGGAAACAAGAGACCCAGTACTTC. Amino acid sequence: CASSEVYRKQETQYF.

The chain has TRBV11-3 and TRBJ1-3, with D tentatively TRBD1 (6 bases). CDR1 and CDR2 (germline): SGHNT, YENEEA. V was pared by 4 bases and J by 2 bases, with 12 bases between. The CDR3 consists of 15 residues. The CDR3 loop reads CASSSAGVPGNTIYF. Here the CDR3 DNA reads TGTGCCAGCAGCTCCGCAGGGGTCCCTGGAAACACCATATATTTT.

This chain links TRBV5-4 with TRBJ1-2; D ambiguous. Trimming took 4 bases from V and 7 from J, leaving 11 bases between them. Germline CDR1 SGHNT, CDR2 YYREEE (reference sequence). This CDR3 region has 12 residues. CDR3: CASSRGNSGYTF. In DNA form, the CDR3 reads TGTGCCAGCAGCCGAGGAAATTCTGGCTACACCTTC.

The rearrangement uses TRBV27 and TRBJ1-1; D is unclear. This CDR3 is 13 amino acids long. V was cut by 3 bases and J by 1 base, with 6 bases left in between. The germline V gene encodes CDR1 MNHEY and CDR2 SMNVEV (reference sequence). In DNA, the CDR3 is TGTGCCAGCAGTTTTTCGGGGAACACTGAAGCTTTCTTT. Its translation: CASSFSGNTEAFF.

J is TRBJ1-5 and V is TRBV19; D is perhaps TRBD1 (5 bases). V was clipped by 7 bases and J by 3 bases, with 16 bases between them. The CDR3 length is 15 residues. CDR1 LNHDA and CDR2 SQIVND come from the germline V gene (reference sequence). The CDR3 DNA follows: TGTGCCAGTAACCCCCATCGACAGTCCAATCAGCCCCAGCATTTT. Translating it yields CASNPHRQSNQPQHF.

The CDR3 reads CASTGVLNSPLHF. For the CDR3, the DNA is TGTGCCAGCACGGGTGTCCTTAATTCACCCCTCCACTTT. The chain recombines TRBV12-3 or TRBV12-4 with TRBJ1-6; D gene uncertain. CDR3 size: 13 residues. Trimming removed 7 bases from V and 6 bases from J, with 10 bases in between.

This clone was picked up a small number of times. This sequence joins TRBV5-1 and TRBJ1-6; TRBD1 matches 8 bases. The ends lost 3 bases at V and 7 bases at J; junction bases unmatched: 3. The CDR3 runs to 14 residues. The germline gives CDR1 SGHRS, CDR2 YFSETQ. The CDR3 nucleotides are TGCGCCAGCAGCTCGGACAGGGAGAATTCACCCCTCCACTTT. Translation gives CASSSDRENSPLHF.

The V gene is TRBV28, the J gene TRBJ1-1, with 7 positions matching TRBD1. Germline trimming cut 5 bases from V and 0 bases from J; bases unmatched to any gene: 6. The CDR3 is 15 amino acids. CDR1 is MDHEN and CDR2 is SYDVKM in the germline V gene. This CDR3 reads CASSAPGTVNTEAFF. CDR3 coding DNA: TGTGCCAGCAGTGCCCCCGGGACAGTGAACACTGAAGCTTTCTTT.

The chain couples TRBV18 to TRBJ2-1; D might be TRBD1 (6 bases). Germline V CDR1 and CDR2: KGHSH, LQKENI. V shed 0 bases and J shed 3 bases, with 9 bases lying between them. The CDR3 consists of 15 residues. CDR3 protein: CASSPPGGVYNEQFF. As DNA, the CDR3 is TGTGCCAGCTCACCACCAGGGGGAGTCTACAATGAGCAGTTCTTC.

The chain uses TRBV30 and TRBJ1-2; D unresolved. V lost 6 bases to trimming and J lost 4 bases, with 9 bases between them. The CDR3 is made up of 11 amino acids. From germline, CDR1 is GTSNPN and CDR2 SVGIG (reference sequence). The CDR3 is CACGDFYGYTF. The CDR3 nucleotides are TGTGCCTGTGGTGACTTCTATGGCTACACCTTC.

This clone was detected only once. The chain has TRBV7-9 and TRBJ1-1, with D possibly being TRBD1 (5 bases). CDR1 is SEHNR and CDR2 is FQNEAQ in the germline V gene (reference sequence). V was cut by 8 bases and J by 0 bases, with 10 bases left in between. The CDR3 sequence is 13 residues long. CDR3 loop: CASAQDMNTEAFF. As DNA, the CDR3 is TGTGCCAGCGCACAGGACATGAACACTGAAGCTTTCTTT. The full variable domain, with the rest looked up from reference TRBV7-9 and TRBJ1-1, is DTGVSQNPRHKITKRGQNVTFRCDPISEHNRLYWYRQTLGQGPEFLTYFQNEAQLEKSRLLSDRFSAERPKGSFSTLEIQRTEQGDSAMYLCASAQDMNTEAFFGQGTRLTVV.

The rearrangement uses TRBV20-1 and TRBJ2-1; 11 nucleotides match TRBD2. Unmatched junction bases numbered 5, after V lost 3 bases and J lost 7 bases. The CDR3 is 14 residues long. The V gene's germline CDR1 is DFQATT and CDR2 SNEGSKA (reference sequence). CDR3 sequence: CSASSGRALNEQFF. The CDR3 DNA reads as TGCAGTGCTAGTAGCGGGAGGGCCCTTAATGAGCAGTTCTTC.

V and J are TRBV11-2 and TRBJ1-1; D is uncertain. V lost 5 bases, J lost 1 base, and 14 bases lay in between. This CDR3 is built from 15 residues. The germline V gene encodes CDR1 SGHAT and CDR2 FQNNGV. The CDR3 DNA follows: TGTGCCAGCAGCCACCCCGGTGAGGGGAACACTGAAGCTTTCTTT. Its protein is CASSHPGEGNTEAFF.

The chain uses TRBV5-6 and TRBJ2-2; TRBD2 agrees at 8 bases. CDR1 is SGHDT, CDR2 YYEEEE, per germline. The CDR3 runs to 16 residues. J lost 5 bases, V lost 0 bases, and 6 bases had no gene match. The CDR3, as DNA: TGTGCCAGCAGCTTGGCCAGCGGGAGTGGGACCGGGGAGCTGTTTTTT. Protein: CASSLASGSGTGELFF.

This chain connects TRBV30 to TRBJ2-7; TRBD2 agrees at 13 bases. This CDR3 spans 16 amino acids. Germline assignment: CDR1 GTSNPN and CDR2 SVGIG (reference sequence). V lost 2 bases to trimming and J lost 8 bases; unmatched junction nucleotides: 12. For the CDR3, the DNA is TGTGCCTGGAGTCATACCGGGACTAGCGGGATCGGCAAGCAGTACTTC. Protein: CAWSHTGTSGIGKQYF.

This clone was seen a few times. The V and J genes are TRBV9 and TRBJ2-7, with 8 bases that match TRBD2. Per the germline V gene, CDR1 is SGDLS and CDR2 is YYNGEE. V lost 0 bases, J lost 7 bases, and 3 bases stayed unmatched. The CDR3 loop spans 13 amino acids. For the CDR3, the DNA is TGTGCCAGCAGCGTAGCTGCTAGCGGGGAGCAGTACTTC. Protein: CASSVAASGEQYF. Combining the CDR3 with reference TRBV9 and TRBJ2-7 gives the whole variable domain DSGVTQTPKHLITATGQRVTLRCSPRSGDLSVYWYQQSLDQGLQFLIQYYNGEERAKGNILERFSAQQFPDLHSELNLSSLELGDSALYFCASSVAASGEQYFGPGTRLTVT.

This chain links TRBV6-5 with TRBJ1-5; a possible D gene is TRBD1 (6 bases). The CDR3 loop spans 15 amino acids. Trimming shortened V by 6 bases and J by 0 bases, and 12 bases separated the two germline ends. In germline, CDR1 is MNHEY, CDR2 SVGAGI. This chain's CDR3 is CASRLTGDSNQPQHF. Here the CDR3 DNA reads TGTGCCAGCAGGTTGACAGGAGATAGCAATCAGCCCCAGCATTTT.

The J gene is TRBJ2-2, the V gene TRBV5-1, with 9 nucleotides matching TRBD1. Trimming at V came to 4 bases and at J to 8 bases, leaving 9 bases not matched to a gene. Looked up from germline, CDR1 is SGHRS and CDR2 is YFSETQ. This CDR3 spans 15 amino acids. For the CDR3, the DNA is TGCGCCAGCAGCCCCCAAGGGACAGGGAAAGGGGAGCTGTTTTTT. It translates to CASSPQGTGKGELFF.

V and J are TRBV11-2 and TRBJ1-1; D unresolved. Germline CDR1 reads SGHAT; CDR2 reads FQNNGV. This CDR3 has 13 amino acids. Trimming took 4 bases from V and 1 from J, leaving 7 bases between them. CDR3 residues: CASSSTRNTEAFF. The CDR3 DNA sequence: TGTGCCAGCAGCTCCACACGGAACACTGAAGCTTTCTTT. The full variable domain, its missing parts supplied by reference TRBV11-2 and TRBJ1-1, is EAGVAQSPRYKIIEKRQSVAFWCNPISGHATLYWYQQILGQGPKLLIQFQNNGVVDDSQLPKDRFSAERLKGVDSTLKIQPAKLEDSAVYLCASSSTRNTEAFFGQGTRLTVV.